The 4 T cell receptor beta chains in this list originate from one sample, sequenced in a study of blood T cells in healthy people across ages. The use of a sample-barcoded 5' primer and a J-beta primer mix characterized a second PCR of about 7 to 12 cycles. TCRdb passed the 5' RACE reads through MiXCR, listing each CDR3 protein once. The sample holds about 800,000 distinct CDR3 sequences; around a quarter are singletons and the top ten take more than 3%. The data were also submitted as part of a second study, on T cells of mothers and their children.

Sequenced: blood. Every receptor here comes from a boy younger than 18 in good health.

The chain links TRBV28 to TRBJ2-7; 11 bases match TRBD2. Germline lookup yields CDR1 MDHEN and CDR2 SYDVKM. J gave up 6 bases and V 5 bases, and 9 bases lay outside the gene matches. The CDR3 has 15 residues. The CDR3, as DNA: TGTGCCAGCAGTCCCCCGACTAGCGGGACTTCCGAGCAGTACTTC. As protein: CASSPPTSGTSEQYF.

This clonotype has at least ten counts. The rearrangement links TRBV27 to TRBJ2-7; TRBD2 matches at 7 bases. J was trimmed by 2 bases and V by 4 bases; bases with no gene match: 11. Germline V lookup: CDR1 MNHEY, CDR2 SMNVEV (reference sequence). This CDR3 is built from 16 residues. Here the CDR3 reads CASSSPWASGTYEQYF. The CDR3 nucleotides read TGTGCCAGCAGTTCCCCGTGGGCTAGCGGAACCTACGAGCAGTACTTC.

The V and J genes are TRBV29-1 and TRBJ2-3; either TRBD1 or TRBD2 may supply D (5 bases each). The CDR3 loop spans 15 amino acids. The germline V gene has CDR1 SQVTM and CDR2 ANQGSEA. The germline V and J ends were trimmed by 0 bases and 8 bases, with 18 bases remaining between them. The CDR3 spells CSVEDHASGGVTQYF. For the CDR3, the DNA is TGCAGCGTTGAAGATCACGCTAGTGGGGGAGTTACGCAGTATTTT.

This clonotype has more than one count but fewer than ten. This chain uses TRBV11-1 with TRBJ1-1; D may be TRBD1 (5 bases). The germline gives CDR1 SGHAT, CDR2 FQDESV (reference sequence). Trimming left V 5 bases short and J 5 bases short, with 12 bases between. This CDR3 has 13 residues. The DNA for the CDR3 is TGTGCCAGCAGCCCAGCGGGACCTACTGAAGCTTTCTTT. This codes for CASSPAGPTEAFF.